A selection of T cell receptor beta chains follows, all from one sample in a study of cytomegalovirus exposure and HLA in healthy donors. The table came from immunoSEQ multiplex PCR; TCRdb's copy has only in-frame clones and leaves some out. The profile covers roughly 200,000 clones, with about 89% appearing a single time and over 1% taken by the ten largest. Source material: PBMCs. The receptors here all came from a man aged 30 to 39 in good health and CMV-seronegative. Each CDR3 is given with its conserved first and last residue. The order of the fields is J gene, V gene, CDR3 protein.

TRBJ1-1 | TRBV28 | CASPPRGSTEAFF
TRBJ1-2 | TRBV19 | CASSNRAGGYTF
TRBJ2-3 | TRBV7-2 | CASSFPRLAASSSTDTQYF
TRBJ1-3 | TRBV15 | CATSRDVDSSGNTIYF
TRBJ1-2 | TRBV4-1 | CASSQGHHANYGYTF
TRBJ1-1 | TRBV5-1 | CASSLGDRNTEAFF
TRBJ2-7 | TRBV11-2 | CASSLETGVSYEQYF
TRBJ1-4 | TRBV18 | CASSRGWQGREKLFF
TRBJ2-1 | TRBV18 | CASSPRTGYNEQFF
TRBJ1-1 | TRBV6-5 | CASSYNAGQLNTEAFF
TRBJ1-1 | TRBV14 | CASSQEQYTEAFF
TRBJ2-2 | TRBV5-6 | CASSLAGGELFF
TRBJ2-7 | TRBV2 | CATQGREQYF
TRBJ1-2 | TRBV19 | CASSDTGVLSVNYGYTF
TRBJ1-1 | TRBV5-6 | CASSPGQPNTEAFF
TRBJ2-5 | TRBV6-5 | CASSRDRQETQYF
TRBJ2-3 | TRBV5-6 | CASSLRGSTDTQYF
TRBJ2-3 | TRBV10-1 | CASRATGGTDTQYF
TRBJ2-5 | TRBV7-7 | CASSPMRLDRLGTQYF
TRBJ1-5 | TRBV19 | CASSITGYQPQHF
TRBJ2-1 | TRBV21-1 | CASSKAGFRSYNEQFF
TRBJ2-7 | TRBV7-9 | CASEPLDFRRSYEQYF
TRBJ1-1 | TRBV27 | CASHADRFENTEAFF
TRBJ2-7 | TRBV7-2 | CASSPTPYEQYF
TRBJ2-5 | TRBV11-2 | CASSHRGIRETQYF
TRBJ2-1 | TRBV4-1 | CASSQEGGSSYNEQFF
TRBJ2-1 | TRBV7-2 | CASSLANGQGVYNEQFF
TRBJ2-4 | TRBV2 | CASSRGQGGNIQYF
TRBJ2-3 | TRBV10-1 | CASSGQDSPRDTQYF
TRBJ1-2 | TRBV6-5 | CASHKTGDYGYTF
TRBJ2-7 | TRBV10-2 | CASRPTSSYEQYF
TRBJ1-1 | TRBV6-5 | CASFRGRDTEAFF
TRBJ2-2 | TRBV13 | CASSGETSGRYGGELFF
TRBJ2-1 | TRBV7-6 | CASSLYAGTTLYNEQFF
TRBJ2-3 | TRBV5-4 | CASSVNEREGGTDTQYF
TRBJ1-1 | TRBV19 | CASTLDARSFNTEAFF
TRBJ2-1 | TRBV7-9 | CASSSPAASGRDEQFF
TRBJ2-2 | TRBV7-2 | CASSRQGANTGELFF
TRBJ2-7 | TRBV4-3 | CASSQGQRIQISSYEQYF
TRBJ2-3 | TRBV28 | CASSLGLVLSTDTQYF
TRBJ2-5 | TRBV28 | CASSLGGLAGVETQYF
TRBJ2-1 | TRBV19 | CASSIAGAGGLYNEQFF